The clone carrying this T cell receptor beta chain is medium-sized (0.01 to 0.1%). What it recognizes is unknown. Authors' data handling: CDR3 differences across clinicopathological groups were used to build a distant-metastasis classifier for papillary thyroid cancer. TCRdb recomputed clones from the PCR reads via MiXCR. TCRdb's processing, not the authors', yielded these V and J calls. The profile covers approximately 25,000 clones, with around an eighth appearing a single time and roughly an eighth taken by the ten largest. This sample stems from a study of metastatic and nonmetastatic thyroid tumors. Turning to the study itself: Repertoire comparison spanned blood and tumor or nodule tissue of malignant and benign thyroid patients. Notes on the study in general: Malignant thyroid tumors reportedly exceeded benign nodules significantly in TCR beta diversity, with the difference appearing in blood and tumor.

J gave up 5 bases and V 6 bases, and 16 bases lay outside the gene matches. CDR1 MNHEY and CDR2 SMNVEV come from the germline V gene (reference sequence). CDR3 length: 17 amino acids. All patients were untreated before thyroid surgery. Sequences were obtained from blood. The rearrangement links TRBV27 to TRBJ2-7, with TRBD1 matching 10 bases. This receptor was taken from a female donor with papillary thyroid cancer or a benign thyroid nodule (not recorded which). Some clones in this sample may be carry-over from other donors' samples. The CDR3 nucleotides read TGTGCCAGCAGCCTGAGGTGGGGGGGGACAGGGGTTCACGAGCAGTACTTC. Translating it yields CASSLRWGGTGVHEQYF.